This record looks at one T cell receptor (beta chain) sequence and its context. This receptor's antigen is unknown. Base qualities are not recorded, but no much larger clone differs from it by a single base. Libraries were prepared through 5' RACE. Sequencing used a NextSeq 500. Unique molecular identifiers were attached to individual cDNA molecules in the TCR library protocol so that sequencing error and PCR bias could be corrected. Both TCR alpha and beta chains were sequenced, and tight co-correlation was observed between alpha and beta sequence abundances in each sample. From the authors' description of their analysis: Decombinator V4 was used to annotate the V gene, J gene and CDR3 of the TCR sequences. Expanded TCRs were defined as changing significantly between any two time points under a Poisson model with p below 0.0001. TCR abundances were normalised to the total number of TCRs sequenced in each sample and reported as counts per million. TRAV1-2 paired with TRAJ12, TRAJ20 or TRAJ33 defined MAIT TCRs, while TRAV10 paired with TRAJ18 defined iNKT TCRs. VDJdb, accessed 1 November 2021, was searched for CMV, EBV and SARS-CoV-2 annotated TCRs, with TCRs annotated for multiple antigens excluded. TCRdb reanalyzed the raw reads on its own, using fastp at Q25 for trimming and MiXCR for clone calling, and kept in-frame beta chains. For every CDR3 protein sequence, its rows merge into one entry that carries the most common genes and DNA. TCRdb, rather than the study authors, made the V and J calls. For this sample there are tens of thousands of distinct CDR3 sequences; roughly 10% appear just once. Over 4.5% of the sample lies in the top ten.

The sample is drawn from a study of early T cells in non-severe SARS-CoV-2 infection (dated by TCRdb to the early 2020s). About the full investigation: Bulk RNA from unsorted whole blood was used for TCR sequencing, so alpha and beta chains could not be paired. Overall results and qualifications from the work: VDJdb matching was skewed toward anti-spike CD8 responses and likely underestimated virus-specific expansions by missing private and CD4 specificities.

CDR1 and CDR2 were assigned from the germline V gene as LGHNA and YSLEER. V is pared back by 0 bases and J by 9 bases, with 12 bases lying between the germline termini. Taken from cysteine to phenylalanine, the CDR3 has 14 residues. The kept DNA is CDR3 alone, 42 bases in frame from the first base. This was a case-control study nested in a cohort of healthcare workers in London, UK, who had nasopharyngeal swab PCR tests and blood samples taken every week. Healthcare workers were recruited during the week of the UK lockdown, between 23 and 31 March 2020, and followed weekly for up to roughly 15 weeks.

The material was whole blood, obtained at baseline. This receptor chain uses TRBV4-3 and TRBJ1-5; the D gene is not confidently resolved. The sequence derives from an adult who was a healthcare worker with PCR-confirmed SARS-CoV-2 infection or an uninfected control (not recorded which). CDR3 protein: CASSQDSGPRPQHF. The DNA is as follows: TGCGCCAGCAGCCAAGATTCAGGCCCTAGGCCCCAGCATTTT.